Listed here are 26 T cell receptor beta chains from one sample, sequenced in a study of tumor-infiltrating lymphocytes in primary liver carcinoma. cDNA specific to TCR beta was made from 500 to 650 ng of total RNA, with a constant-region primer employed for priming. Investigators got TCR beta libraries out of three nested multiplex PCR rounds, done with slightly modified ARM-PCR. Both of the initial two PCR rounds ran for around 9 cycles and employed TRBV1-TRBV30 forward primers alongside a C-beta reverse primer. Each CDR3 protein gets one entry after TCRdb re-called the multiplex PCR reads with MiXCR. The sample contains tens of thousands of distinct CDR3 sequences, roughly 69% of which appear only once. For each extraction, RNA and DNA were obtained together from approximately 20-30 mg of unsorted bulk tissue. Sequenced input: liver tumor tissue from sampling region 4. Subset of the sample: tumor region T4, right-lateral pole. All receptors come from a man in his forties with primary liver carcinoma and hepatitis B virus infection.

Of note for this clonotype: Germline and junction disagree at one end, which may indicate a read error. The V call is TRBV29-1, the J call TRBJ2-1, with 12 bases identical to TRBD2. The CDR3 has 15 residues. The germline V gene has CDR1 SQVTM and CDR2 ANQGSEA. CDR3 bases: TGCAGCGTTGTCCCCCTCCTAGCGGGAGGGTATGAGCAGTGCTTC. It is translated as CSVVPLLAGGYEQCF.

Notes on this clonotype: A junction boundary mismatches the germline segment, possibly from a read error. The rearrangement joins TRBV28 to TRBJ1-2; 7 nucleotides align to TRBD1. Germline CDR1 reads MDHEN; CDR2 reads SYDVKM. The CDR3 extends over 13 amino acids. CDR3: CASRLEGAYGYTF. CDR3 DNA: TGTGCCAGCAGATTGGAGGGGGCTTATGGCTACACTTTC.

Points on this clonotype: The germline gene is not matched at one end of the junction; a read error may be the cause. The chain is built from TRBV7-8 and TRBJ2-1; D perhaps matches TRBD2 (6 bases). The germline V gene has CDR1 SGHVS and CDR2 FQNEAQ. This CDR3 has 15 residues. Written as DNA, the CDR3 is TGTTCCAGCTCTCCCGGCGGGATGGGCGACAATGAGCAGTTCTTC. It encodes CSSSPGGMGDNEQFF.

The chain uses TRBV12-3 or TRBV12-4 and TRBJ2-1, with D possibly being TRBD2 (7 bases). The length of the CDR3 is 17 residues. The CDR3: CTNGEGGVSLSYNEQFF. The CDR3 DNA follows: TGTACCAACGGGGAGGGGGGCGTGTCTCTCTCCTACAATGAGCAGTTCTTC.

On this clonotype: The germline gene is not matched at one end of the junction; a read error may be the cause. The chain carries TRBV5-1 and TRBJ1-6; possible D gene TRBD1, 6 bases. This CDR3 has 15 amino acids. Germline CDR1 SGHRS, CDR2 YFSETQ. In DNA form, the CDR3 reads TGCACCAGCAGCTTGCGGGGGGCGACGGATTCACACCTCCACTTT. The encoded protein is CTSSLRGATDSHLHF.

About this clonotype itself: A read error may produce the germline difference seen at one junction end. The rearrangement links TRBV10-3 to TRBJ1-1; D gene unclear. The CDR3 totals 14 residues. Germline CDR1 and CDR2: ENHRY and SYGVKD. DNA for the CDR3: TGTGCCATCAGAGAGCGGCAGTGGTACACTGAAACTCTCTTT. This encodes CAIRERQWYTETLF.

This clonotype showed up just once. The junction departs from germline at one end; a sequencing error may be responsible. CDR3 in amino acids: CTSRRGDGETQYF. The CDR3 DNA is TGTACCAGCAGGCGGGGGGACGGGGAGACCCAATACTTC. The chain couples TRBV12-3 or TRBV12-4 to TRBJ2-5, with 8 bases that match TRBD2. This CDR3 contains 13 residues.

With regard to this clonotype: The missing conserved phenylalanine or tryptophan at the end of this CDR3 makes a read error likely. The chain joins TRBV11-2 to TRBJ2-1; D is ambiguous. The germline gives CDR1 SGHAT, CDR2 FQNNGV. The CDR3 runs 13 residues. The CDR3: CAGSLMIEASQFL. The CDR3 DNA sequence: TGTGCCGGCAGCCTGATGATTGAGGCCTCGCAGTTCTTA.

This clonotype ranks as large. The chain employs TRBV12-3 or TRBV12-4 and TRBJ2-5, with 7 bases matching TRBD2. V shed 6 bases and J 4 bases; nucleotides not matched to a gene: 5. This CDR3 comprises 13 residues. CDR3 nucleotides: TGTGCCAGCAGCCGAAGCGGGACAGAGACCCAGTACTTC. It specifies CASSRSGTETQYF.

This rearrangement joins TRBV7-8 to TRBJ1-5; D is ambiguous. This CDR3 region has 18 residues. Germline V CDR1 and CDR2: SGHVS, FQNEAQ. V gave up 9 bases and J gave up 2 bases, with 26 bases separating them. This chain's CDR3 is CASNPRITQPNGNQPQHF. The CDR3 coding sequence is TGTGCCAGTAACCCAAGAATAACCCAACCCAATGGCAATCAGCCCCAGCATTTT.

This clonotype was seen ten or more times. This chain joins TRBV28 and TRBJ1-1, with 9 bases that match TRBD1. V trimming: 10 bases; J trimming: 0 bases; junction bases outside the gene matches: 9. The CDR3 is 15 amino acids. Germline-derived CDR1 and CDR2 are MDHEN and SYDVKM. The CDR3 is CATHRQGEVNTEAFF. CDR3 DNA sequence: TGTGCCACCCATAGACAGGGGGAAGTGAACACTGAAGCTTTCTTT.

Concerning this clonotype: An end of the junction does not agree with germline; a read error may underlie this. The chain joins TRBV9 to TRBJ2-5; TRBD2 agrees at 7 bases. The CDR3 loop spans 15 amino acids. The germline gives CDR1 SGDLS, CDR2 YYNGEE. The CDR3 sequence: CASTNSWGGQETQYF. Here the CDR3 DNA reads TGTGCTAGCACCAATAGTTGGGGGGGCCAAGAGACCCAGTACTTC.

The gene calls are TRBV5-1 and TRBJ2-5, with D tentatively TRBD1 (5 bases). The V and J ends lost 3 bases and 7 bases respectively, with 13 bases between them. The CDR3 is 13 residues long. Germline lookup yields CDR1 SGHRS and CDR2 YFSETQ. The CDR3 loop reads CASSSEPRVTQYF. The CDR3 DNA sequence: TGCGCCAGCAGCTCGGAGCCCAGGGTGACCCAGTACTTC.

This clonotype was detected many times. The rearrangement uses TRBV28 and TRBJ2-3, with a possible D match to TRBD1 (5 bases). CDR3 length: 17 residues. V was cut by 3 bases and J by 1 base, with 17 bases left in between. The germline V gene has CDR1 MDHEN and CDR2 SYDVKM. CDR3 region: CASSFQGKGAGTDTQYF. CDR3 sequence (DNA): TGTGCCAGCAGTTTCCAGGGAAAGGGTGCGGGCACAGATACGCAGTATTTT. Together with reference TRBV28 and TRBJ2-3, the CDR3 gives the full variable domain: DVKVTQSSRYLVKRTGEKVFLECVQDMDHENMFWYRQDPGLGLRLIYFSYDVKMKEKGDIPEGYSVSREKKERFSLILESASTNQTSMYLCASSFQGKGAGTDTQYFGPGTRLTVL.

This clonotype was recorded many times. A much larger clone sits a single nucleotide away, making a read error possible. The chain employs TRBV5-1 and TRBJ2-5; unclear D gene. The germline V gene has CDR1 SGHRS and CDR2 YFSETQ. This CDR3 region has 14 residues. The CDR3 loop reads CASSLEFHQGTQYF. The CDR3 DNA sequence: TGCGCCAGCAGCTTGGAGTTCCATCAAGGGACCCAGTACTTC.

This clonotype was seen once. V is TRBV4-1 and J is TRBJ2-7; 7 nucleotides align to TRBD2. The germline V gene encodes CDR1 MGHRA and CDR2 YSYEKL. This CDR3 has 15 amino acids. CDR3 sequence (DNA): TGCAGCAGCCAAGATCAGGCTAGCGGATACTACGAGCAGTACTTC. Encoded protein: CSSQDQASGYYEQYF.

The chain joins TRBV29-1 to TRBJ1-2; possibly TRBD1 for D (6 bases). V lost 7 bases, J lost 5 bases, and 20 bases lay in between. The germline gives CDR1 SQVTM, CDR2 ANQGSEA. The CDR3 runs to 14 residues. The DNA of the CDR3 is TGCAGCGCCCACGGCATAGGGGGAGAGTATGGCTACACCTTC. Encoded protein: CSAHGIGGEYGYTF.

With respect to this clonotype: A read error may produce the germline difference seen at one junction end. The chain combines TRBV5-1 with TRBJ2-1, with D possibly TRBD1 on 7 matching bases. CDR1 and CDR2 (germline): SGHRS, YFSETQ. This CDR3 comprises 15 residues. This CDR3 is CANSSQGDSYDEQFF. The CDR3 nucleotides are TGCGCCAACAGTTCTCAGGGGGACTCCTACGATGAGCAGTTCTTC.

A remark on this clonotype: Relative to the germline gene, one junction end is altered; a read error may explain this. This rearrangement joins TRBV11-2 to TRBJ2-5, with D perhaps TRBD2 (6 bases). This CDR3 contains 14 residues. The germline V gene has CDR1 SGHAT and CDR2 FQNNGV. CDR3: CGSTSPGRGETQYF. CDR3 nucleotides: TGTGGCAGCACCAGTCCCGGGAGAGGGGAGACCCAGTACTTC.

For this clonotype: This is likely a read error, given that the CDR3 carries no conserved phenylalanine or tryptophan at its end. This rearrangement joins TRBV28 to TRBJ2-7; tentative D call: TRBD1 (5 bases). Germline CDR1 is MDHEN and CDR2 is SYDVKM. Between the trimmed V and J ends, which lost 7 bases and 5 bases, there was a span of 21 bases. There are 15 residues in the CDR3. The CDR3: CASTKGVGTVHEQYS. The CDR3 bases are TGTGCCAGCACCAAAGGGGTGGGAACTGTGCACGAGCAGTACTCC.

This chain links TRBV29-1 with TRBJ2-7; no clear D. Trimming cost V 7 bases and J 2 bases, with 24 bases left between them. This CDR3 is 16 amino acids long. Germline CDR1 SQVTM, CDR2 ANQGSEA. CDR3 nucleotides: TGCAGCGCCATGACTTCTGAGACCGGCACCCCCTACGAGCAGTACTTC. Protein: CSAMTSETGTPYEQYF.

To note about this clonotype: The junction departs from the called germline gene at one end, perhaps through a read error. The gene calls are TRBV11-2 and TRBJ2-3, with 7 bases fitting TRBD2. Germline CDR1 SGHAT, CDR2 FQNNGV. This CDR3 has 16 amino acids. CDR3 nucleotide sequence: TGTGCCAGCAGCCGGGAAGCTGGGAGGGTCCGAGATACGCAATATTTT. Amino acid sequence: CASSREAGRVRDTQYF.

About this clonotype: The junction differs from germline at one of its ends, possibly a read error. V is TRBV4-3 and J is TRBJ2-2, with 8 bases fitting TRBD2. The CDR3 spans 18 residues. Looked up from germline, CDR1 is LGHNA and CDR2 is YSLEER. The CDR3 bases are TGTGCCCGCACCCAAACCACTAGCGGACATACGAACACCGGGGAGCTGTTTTTT. Its translation is CARTQTTSGHTNTGELFF.

This chain uses TRBV7-9 with TRBJ2-2; 7 bases align to TRBD1. CDR1 is SEHNR, CDR2 FQNEAQ, per germline (reference sequence). V shed 5 bases and J 8 bases; nucleotides not matched to a gene: 11. The CDR3 loop spans 15 amino acids. The CDR3 DNA follows: TGTGCCAGCAGCGCCAAGACAGGGATGGCAGGGGAGCTGTTTTTT. Encoded protein: CASSAKTGMAGELFF.

About this clonotype: It is likely a read error, because the conserved phenylalanine at the end of the CDR3 is missing. The CDR3 DNA reads TGTGCCAGCAGTTTAATGGTCGGCTATGACTACACCTCC. Translation gives CASSLMVGYDYTS. The V and J genes are TRBV28 and TRBJ1-2, with D uncertain. In germline, CDR1 is MDHEN, CDR2 SYDVKM. CDR3 length equals 13 residues.

Points on this clonotype: A junction end diverges from the germline sequence, so it may reflect a read error. The genes are TRBV7-8 and TRBJ1-5, with TRBD1 matching 10 bases. Germline lookup yields CDR1 SGHVS and CDR2 FQNEAQ. The CDR3 has 15 residues. CDR3 region: CAISLGTGENQPQRF. In nucleotides, the CDR3 is TGTGCCATCAGCTTAGGGACAGGGGAGAATCAGCCCCAGCGTTTT.